This is a list of T cell receptor beta chains from one sample in a study of tumor-infiltrating lymphocytes in primary liver carcinoma. Via MiXCR, TCRdb re-called the multiplex PCR reads, giving one row per CDR3 protein. The profile shows about 350,000 distinct CDR3 sequences, less than 65% of them singletons. Sequencing was carried out using peripheral blood. The receptor source for this set is a man in his forties or fifties with primary liver carcinoma and hepatitis B virus infection. Both conserved end residues are part of each CDR3.

CDR3 | V
CASSSPMSLESAEQYF | TRBV5-1
CASSPATNEKLFF | TRBV13
CASSLGGTPGANVLTF | TRBV4-1
CASSPPTVQETQYF | TRBV6-6
CASSLLPGIGDQYF | TRBV11-2
CASSLGNLATESYNEQFF | TRBV11-1
CSVARDRGLYEQYF | TRBV29-1
CASKREVSSYNEQFF | TRBV6-5
CATSGTVALDTQYF | TRBV6-1
CVSSLELRGSYEQYF | TRBV4-2
CASSLSTSTGPHREQFF | TRBV7-3
CASSYTQRGETQYF | TRBV6-5